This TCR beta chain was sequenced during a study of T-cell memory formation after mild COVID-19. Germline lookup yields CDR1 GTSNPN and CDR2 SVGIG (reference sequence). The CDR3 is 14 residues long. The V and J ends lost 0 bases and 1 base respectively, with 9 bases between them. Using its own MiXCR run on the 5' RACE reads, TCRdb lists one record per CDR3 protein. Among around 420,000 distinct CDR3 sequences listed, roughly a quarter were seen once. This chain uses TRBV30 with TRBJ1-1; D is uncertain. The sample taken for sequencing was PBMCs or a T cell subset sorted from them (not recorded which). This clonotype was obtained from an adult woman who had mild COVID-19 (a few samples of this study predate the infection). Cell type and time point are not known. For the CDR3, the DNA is TGTGCCTGGAGTGTACTCTCGCCGAACACTGAAGCTTTCTTT. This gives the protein CAWSVLSPNTEAFF.